This T cell receptor beta chain comes out of a study of Graves' ophthalmopathy and Graves' hyperthyroidism. Out of around 10 ml of fresh peripheral blood, PBMCs were obtained. This clonotype was seen repeatedly, ten times or more. Germline V gives CDR1 LNHNV, CDR2 YYDKDF (reference sequence). V was shortened by 1 base and J by 3 bases, with 10 bases between the two germline ends. The length of the CDR3 is 14 residues. Amplified TCR beta CDR3 regions were obtained using RNA transcripts as template. HTBI-primed RT-PCR formed the first round, and a multiplex PCR formed the second. From the multiplex PCR reads, TCRdb called clonotypes with MiXCR, one entry per CDR3 protein. The profile shows 650,000 to 800,000 distinct CDR3 sequences, approximately 39% of them singletons.

The clonotype originates from an adult man with Graves' ophthalmopathy. The gene calls are TRBV15 and TRBJ2-7, with D perhaps being TRBD1 or TRBD2 (5 bases each). Material for sequencing was peripheral blood. The CDR3 loop is CATSRARGHYEQYF. CDR3 bases: TGTGCCACCAGCAGAGCGAGGGGTCACTACGAGCAGTACTTC.